These T cell receptor beta chains were read from a single sample in a study of beta chain features in type 1 diabetes. Using immunoSEQ multiplex PCR, the repertoire was profiled, and TCRdb retains in-frame clones only, with some absent. This table holds hundreds of thousands of clones, roughly 30% found once. The sequenced sample was naive CD4+ T cells from blood. These TCRs come from a man aged 18 to 30 in good health. The CDR3 runs from the conserved cysteine through the conserved F or W. The order of the fields is CDR3 DNA, CDR3 protein, J gene, V gene, clone size, D gene. The D gene is left open where the match is weak. Size is stated for part of the rows, as once, few or many counts, or as a class when the clone is expanded.

DNA: TGTGCCAGCAGTTGGACAGGGGAAAAATACGAGCAGTACTTC; CDR3: CASSWTGEKYEQYF; J: TRBJ2-7; V: TRBV5-4; size: few; D: TRBD1
DNA: TGCAGCGGTGACTGGCAGCCGTACGAGCAGTACTTC; CDR3: CSGDWQPYEQYF; J: TRBJ2-7; V: TRBV29-1; size: few; D: -
DNA: TGTGCCAGTAGTATGAGAGCGGGAGCTCCCTCCTACGAGCAGTACTTC; CDR3: CASSMRAGAPSYEQYF; J: TRBJ2-7; V: TRBV19; size: -; D: TRBD2
DNA: TGTGCCAGCAGTTTCCAGCTAGCGGGAGGACACACGCAGTATTTT; CDR3: CASSFQLAGGHTQYF; J: TRBJ2-3; V: TRBV28; size: few; D: TRBD2
DNA: TGCAGCGTTATGACAGGAGAAGAGACCCAGTACTTC; CDR3: CSVMTGEETQYF; J: TRBJ2-5; V: TRBV29-1; size: few; D: -
DNA: TGCAGCGTTCCAGGGGGGTCTGAAAAACTGTTTTTT; CDR3: CSVPGGSEKLFF; J: TRBJ1-4; V: TRBV29-1; size: -; D: TRBD1
DNA: TGTGCCAGCAGCCTTGGAGGAACTTCCTCCTACAATGAGCAGTTCTTC; CDR3: CASSLGGTSSYNEQFF; J: TRBJ2-1; V: TRBV4-2; size: -; D: -
DNA: TGTGCCAGCAGCTTGTACCGTACCTACGAGCAGTACTTC; CDR3: CASSLYRTYEQYF; J: TRBJ2-7; V: TRBV5-6; size: -; D: -
DNA: TGTGCCTGGAGTGTACAGGGATTGGTCTCGAGTAACTCCTACGAGCAGTACTTC; CDR3: CAWSVQGLVSSNSYEQYF; J: TRBJ2-7; V: TRBV30; size: few; D: -
DNA: TGTGCCAGCAGCTTAGGGACAGGGGTTCCCGAGCAGTACTTC; CDR3: CASSLGTGVPEQYF; J: TRBJ2-7; V: TRBV7-9; size: -; D: TRBD1
DNA: TGTGCCACCAGCAGAGATCGGGGTACTAGCGGTTACAATGAGCAGTTCTTC; CDR3: CATSRDRGTSGYNEQFF; J: TRBJ2-1; V: TRBV15; size: few; D: TRBD2
DNA: TGTGCCAGCAGCTTGGTTACTAGCGGGAGTTTCGGGAAAGATACGCAGTATTTT; CDR3: CASSLVTSGSFGKDTQYF; J: TRBJ2-3; V: TRBV5-4; size: -; D: TRBD2
DNA: TGTGCCAGCAGCATGACATTAAGCACAGATACGCAGTATTTT; CDR3: CASSMTLSTDTQYF; J: TRBJ2-3; V: TRBV7-9; size: -; D: -
DNA: TGTGCCAGCAGCTTAGACAGGACCACAGATACGCAGTATTTT; CDR3: CASSLDRTTDTQYF; J: TRBJ2-3; V: TRBV7-2; size: -; D: -